The rows below give T cell receptor beta chains drawn from one sample of a study of OX40 agonist ivuxolimab in advanced cancers. Sequenced by immunoSEQ multiplex PCR; TCRdb stores in-frame clones only, minus some. The data hold about 27,000 clones, with approximately 80% observed a single time. The sample here was CD4+ or CD8+ T cells sorted from blood, taken in a trial of the OX40 agonist ivuxolimab. The receptors were gathered from an adult with an advanced solid tumor such as melanoma, head and neck, liver or kidney cancer. The CDR3 runs from the conserved cysteine through the conserved F or W. Fields, in order: V gene, D gene, clone size, J gene, CDR3 DNA, CDR3 protein. A D gene is named only where the DNA matches it firmly. Rows give clone size only sometimes, using once, few, many, or a class for an expanded clone.

v_call: TRBV6-1
d_call: -
clone_size: few
j_call: TRBJ1-6
cdr3_nt: TGTGCCAGCAGTCCCGCCTGGGGCGCACCCCTCCACTTT
cdr3_aa: CASSPAWGAPLHF

v_call: TRBV7-2
d_call: -
clone_size: -
j_call: TRBJ1-4
cdr3_nt: TGTGCCAGCAGCTTACTATCCGGTGAAAAACTGTTTTTT
cdr3_aa: CASSLLSGEKLFF

v_call: TRBV28
d_call: TRBD1
clone_size: once
j_call: TRBJ1-2
cdr3_nt: TGTGCCAGCAGAGAACAGGGGAACTATGGCTACACCTTC
cdr3_aa: CASREQGNYGYTF

v_call: TRBV30
d_call: TRBD1
clone_size: once
j_call: TRBJ1-2
cdr3_nt: TGTGCCACTACCCGACAGGGAGGGAATGGCTACACCTTC
cdr3_aa: CATTRQGGNGYTF

v_call: TRBV6-4
d_call: -
clone_size: -
j_call: TRBJ1-5
cdr3_nt: TGTGCCAGCAGTCCTGGGGAGGCCCAGCCCCAGCATTTT
cdr3_aa: CASSPGEAQPQHF

v_call: TRBV12-5
d_call: -
clone_size: -
j_call: TRBJ1-1
cdr3_nt: TGTGCTAGTGGTCTACGACGGGTGAACATCGACCGAGAGTCCGTTGAAGCTTTCTTT
cdr3_aa: CASGLRRVNIDRESVEAFF

v_call: TRBV2
d_call: -
clone_size: medium-sized
j_call: TRBJ1-1
cdr3_nt: TGTGCCAGCAGAGTACAAACCAACACTGAAGCTTTCTTT
cdr3_aa: CASRVQTNTEAFF

v_call: TRBV28
d_call: -
clone_size: -
j_call: TRBJ1-3
cdr3_nt: TGTGCCAGCACCCAAACGGGGCAGCGCTCTGGAAACACCATATATTTT
cdr3_aa: CASTQTGQRSGNTIYF

v_call: TRBV7-8
d_call: TRBD1
clone_size: -
j_call: TRBJ1-2
cdr3_nt: TGTGCCAGCAGCTTATCGGGACAGGGGGTAGATGGCTACACCTTC
cdr3_aa: CASSLSGQGVDGYTF

v_call: TRBV19
d_call: -
clone_size: -
j_call: TRBJ1-3
cdr3_nt: TGTGCCAGTAGTACTCAAGGTTTGGCCACCATATATTTT
cdr3_aa: CASSTQGLATIYF

v_call: TRBV7-9
d_call: TRBD1
clone_size: -
j_call: TRBJ2-1
cdr3_nt: TGTGCCAGCGCCCCCAGGGGGGACAGGTACAATGAGCAGTTCTTC
cdr3_aa: CASAPRGDRYNEQFF

v_call: TRBV7-2
d_call: -
clone_size: -
j_call: TRBJ1-1
cdr3_nt: TGTGCCAGCAGCTTTTTATCTCAAGCTTTCTTT
cdr3_aa: CASSFLSQAFF

v_call: TRBV5-1
d_call: TRBD1
clone_size: once
j_call: TRBJ2-7
cdr3_nt: TGCGCCAGCAGCCCTGGACAGGGGTCCTACGAGCAGTACTTC
cdr3_aa: CASSPGQGSYEQYF

v_call: TRBV19
d_call: -
clone_size: -
j_call: TRBJ2-3
cdr3_nt: TGTGCCAGTACCCCTCGGACGGGAACTAGCACAGATACGCAGTATTTT
cdr3_aa: CASTPRTGTSTDTQYF

v_call: TRBV5-4
d_call: -
clone_size: -
j_call: TRBJ1-2
cdr3_nt: TGTGCCACGGAATCTACAGGGTACCATGGCTACACCTTC
cdr3_aa: CATESTGYHGYTF

v_call: TRBV21-1
d_call: -
clone_size: -
j_call: TRBJ2-7
cdr3_nt: TGTGCCAGCAGCAAAGATGTGGACGGGAGGAGCGAGCAGTACTTC
cdr3_aa: CASSKDVDGRSEQYF

v_call: TRBV10-3
d_call: TRBD1
clone_size: few
j_call: TRBJ1-2
cdr3_nt: TGTGCCATCAGTGGGCAGGGGGTAGGAGGCTACACCTTC
cdr3_aa: CAISGQGVGGYTF

v_call: TRBV19
d_call: TRBD2
clone_size: -
j_call: TRBJ2-2
cdr3_nt: TGTGCCAGCCTCCCTAAGTTAGCGGGGGATTACACCGGGGAGCTGTTTTTT
cdr3_aa: CASLPKLAGDYTGELFF

v_call: TRBV5-4
d_call: TRBD1
clone_size: few
j_call: TRBJ2-3
cdr3_nt: TGTGCCAGCAGCTTTGACAGGGGGCGCACAGATACGCAGTATTTT
cdr3_aa: CASSFDRGRTDTQYF

v_call: TRBV4-1
d_call: TRBD2
clone_size: -
j_call: TRBJ2-3
cdr3_nt: TGCGCCAGCAGCCAAGATCAGCATAGCGGGGGGGCAACAGATACGCAGTATTTT
cdr3_aa: CASSQDQHSGGATDTQYF

v_call: TRBV29-1
d_call: -
clone_size: -
j_call: TRBJ1-2
cdr3_nt: TGCAGCGTTGAAGAATCAGCATACTATGGCTACACCTTC
cdr3_aa: CSVEESAYYGYTF

v_call: TRBV4-3
d_call: -
clone_size: once
j_call: TRBJ1-2
cdr3_nt: TGCGCCAGCAGCCAAGAACGGGCCACGGGGGGCCATGGCTACACCTTC
cdr3_aa: CASSQERATGGHGYTF

v_call: TRBV7-9
d_call: -
clone_size: once
j_call: TRBJ1-4
cdr3_nt: TGTGCCAGCAGACAGGGTGAGGGTAATGAAAAACTGTTTTTT
cdr3_aa: CASRQGEGNEKLFF

v_call: TRBV7-2
d_call: TRBD1
clone_size: -
j_call: TRBJ1-4
cdr3_nt: TGTGCCAGCAGCTTAGGGACAGGGATGGGAGGTGAAAAACTGTTTTTT
cdr3_aa: CASSLGTGMGGEKLFF

v_call: TRBV5-4
d_call: -
clone_size: few
j_call: TRBJ2-7
cdr3_nt: TGTGCCAGCAGCTTGGGGCACCTCCGTCGGGAGCAGTACTTC
cdr3_aa: CASSLGHLRREQYF

v_call: TRBV27
d_call: -
clone_size: -
j_call: TRBJ1-1
cdr3_nt: TGTGCCAGCAGTCCTTACCGACAAATGAACACTGAAGCTTTCTTT
cdr3_aa: CASSPYRQMNTEAFF

v_call: TRBV7-2
d_call: TRBD1
clone_size: once
j_call: TRBJ2-7
cdr3_nt: TGTGCCAGCAGCTTCGACAGGGGCATCTACGAGCAGTACTTC
cdr3_aa: CASSFDRGIYEQYF

v_call: TRBV5-4
d_call: TRBD1
clone_size: -
j_call: TRBJ1-1
cdr3_nt: TGTGCCAGCAGCTTACGGGACAGGGGAACTGAAGCTTTCTTT
cdr3_aa: CASSLRDRGTEAFF

v_call: TRBV6-5
d_call: -
clone_size: -
j_call: TRBJ1-4
cdr3_nt: TGTGCCAGCAGTTACGATGGGACGGGTAATGAAAAACTGTTTTTT
cdr3_aa: CASSYDGTGNEKLFF